The 7 T cell receptor beta chains below all came from one sample that was sequenced in a study of Ad26.COV2.S vaccination and SARS-CoV-2 variants. Regarding treatment: some 19 received Ad26.COV2.S at low or high dose, single or two shots; roughly five received placebo; per-sample allocation not given. At day 63 after the first vaccine or placebo injection, samples were drawn. Here immunoSEQ multiplex PCR was the method, and the copy in TCRdb shows in-frame clones only, minus some. Of under 500,000 clones in the sample, around 93% were seen once. Sequencing was performed on peripheral blood, taken in a trial of Ad26.COV2.S vaccine versus placebo. All receptors derive from a person between 18 and 59 years old who received the Ad26.COV2.S COVID-19 vaccine or a placebo.

The V call is TRBV30, the J call TRBJ2-5; D is perhaps TRBD1 (6 bases). The germline V gene encodes CDR1 GTSNPN and CDR2 SVGIG (reference sequence). The CDR3 extends over 13 amino acids. The V and J ends lost 3 bases and 4 bases respectively, with 12 bases between them. CDR3 coding DNA: TGTGCCTGGAGCAGGGGATTGGTAGAGACCCAGTACTTC. The encoded protein is CAWSRGLVETQYF.

The V call is TRBV3-1 (or the pseudogene TRBV3-2), the J call TRBJ2-7; TRBD2 agrees at 13 bases. In germline, CDR1 is LGHDT, CDR2 YNNKEL (reference sequence). The CDR3 extends over 17 amino acids. The trim removed 4 bases at V and 5 bases at J, leaving 11 bases unmatched. CDR3 region: CASSPEQLAGGPHEQYF. DNA for the CDR3: TGTGCCAGCAGCCCCGAACAACTAGCGGGGGGGCCCCACGAGCAGTACTTC.

The chain uses TRBV3-1 (or the pseudogene TRBV3-2) and TRBJ2-7; weak D call: TRBD2 (6 bases). Trimming left V 4 bases short and J 4 bases short, with 11 bases between. This CDR3 is 13 amino acids long. Germline lookup yields CDR1 LGHDT and CDR2 YNNKEL (reference sequence). DNA of the CDR3: TGTGCCAGCAGCCGACCGGGGACTTACGAGCAGTACTTC. Its translation is CASSRPGTYEQYF.

The V gene is TRBV28, the J gene TRBJ1-6; perhaps TRBD1 as D (6 bases). This CDR3 has 15 residues. CDR1 is MDHEN and CDR2 is SYDVKM in the germline V gene. V lost 5 bases and J lost 10, with 18 bases in between. The CDR3 DNA sequence: TGTGCCAGCAGTCTCCCTCAGGGGAGGGGATCACCCCTCCACTTT. As protein: CASSLPQGRGSPLHF.

This clone was recorded once. The chain links TRBV23-1 to TRBJ2-7; possible D gene TRBD1, 6 bases. TRBV23-1 carries the ORF label, with uncertain function. The CDR3 length is 22 residues. The V and J ends lost 2 bases and 2 bases respectively, with 34 bases between them. For the CDR3, the DNA is TGCGCCAGCAGTCAACAACATCTGGAACCGGACAGACTTAAACCGGGGCCCTACGAGCAGTACTTC. It codes for CASSQQHLEPDRLKPGPYEQYF.

This clone was seen a single time. The V call is TRBV5-1, the J call TRBJ2-1; D perhaps matches TRBD1 (6 bases). The CDR3 sequence is 14 residues long. V was trimmed by 1 base and J by 8 bases, leaving 13 bases between them. Germline V lookup: CDR1 SGHRS, CDR2 YFSETQ. CDR3 in amino acids: CASSLRTNRDEQFF. For the CDR3, the DNA is TGCGCCAGCAGCTTGAGGACCAACAGGGATGAGCAGTTCTTC.

This chain uses TRBV18 with TRBJ2-1; TRBD2 matches 15 bases. V shed 8 bases, J shed 10 bases, and the junction held 9 bases outside the gene matches. The V gene's germline CDR1 is KGHSH and CDR2 LQKENI. The CDR3 totals 15 residues. The CDR3 bases are TGTGCCAGCACGAAAGGGACTAGCGGGGGGCAGGAGCAGTTCTTC. Its protein product is CASTKGTSGGQEQFF.